This TCR beta chain was captured by sequencing in a study of cytomegalovirus exposure and HLA in healthy donors. Regarding the study as a whole: It was 150 or so TCR beta chains that were listed as cytomegalovirus-associated. For cytomegalovirus status, the classifier reportedly gave diagnoses with high specificity and sensitivity.

Here immunoSEQ multiplex PCR was the method, and the copy in TCRdb shows in-frame clones only, minus some. The data contain about 130,000 clones, more than 95% of them singletons. Comments on this clone: Its antigen is as yet unknown.

Trimming took 3 bases from V and 4 from J; bases not matched to a gene: 0. The CDR3 runs to 15 residues. Looked up from germline, CDR1 is KGHSH and CDR2 is LQKENI. The chain uses TRBV18 and TRBJ2-3; 14 bases map to TRBD2. Sequenced material: PBMCs. The receptor was isolated from a man between 18 and 29 years old in good health and CMV-seronegative. The CDR3 region has the DNA TGTGCCAGCTCACCGGGACTAGCGGGAGCAGATACGCAGTATTTT. This translates into CASSPGLAGADTQYF.